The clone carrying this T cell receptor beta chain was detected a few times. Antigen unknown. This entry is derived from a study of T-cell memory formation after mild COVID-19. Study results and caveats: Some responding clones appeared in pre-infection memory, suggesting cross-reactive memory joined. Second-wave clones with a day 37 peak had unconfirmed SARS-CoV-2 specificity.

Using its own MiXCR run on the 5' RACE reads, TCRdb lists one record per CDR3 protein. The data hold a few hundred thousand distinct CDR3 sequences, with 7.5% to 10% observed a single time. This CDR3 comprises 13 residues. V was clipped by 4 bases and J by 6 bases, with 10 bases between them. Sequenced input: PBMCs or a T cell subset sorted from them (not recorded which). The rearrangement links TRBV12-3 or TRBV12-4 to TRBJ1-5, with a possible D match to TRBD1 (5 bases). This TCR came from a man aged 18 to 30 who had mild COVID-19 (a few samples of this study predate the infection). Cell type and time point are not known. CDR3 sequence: CASSSGLGQPQHF. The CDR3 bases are TGTGCCAGCAGTTCAGGGTTGGGTCAGCCCCAGCATTTT.